This T cell receptor (beta chain) was documented in a study of human T cells and chemical hapten exposure. This sample's time point: patch test 1, 2 weeks after DPC sensitization. Treatment defined: therapeutic diphenylcyclopropenone sensitization with weekly scalp DPC. This clonotype came up many times. Using its own MiXCR run on the RACE reads, TCRdb lists one record per CDR3 protein. The sample comprises about 340,000 distinct CDR3 sequences, around 7% of which are singletons, and 8.4% rests with the top ten. This receptor was taken from a woman aged 18-35 years with alopecia areata. Some clones in this sample may be carry-over from other donors' samples. The sample was whole blood, taken in connection with sensitization to the hapten diphenylcyclopropenone (DPC).

The CDR3 bases are TGCGCCAGCGCCCGCGGACAGACCCAAGAGACCCAGTACTTC. This gives the protein CASARGQTQETQYF. The genes are TRBV5-1 and TRBJ2-5, with D possibly being TRBD1 (6 bases). Germline lookup yields CDR1 SGHRS and CDR2 YFSETQ. The CDR3 contains 14 residues. The V end lost 7 bases, the J end lost 1 base, and 14 bases lay between the germline ends.